The clone carrying this T cell receptor (beta chain) was seen many times. Treatment specified: oral pan-JAK inhibitor, 5-10 mg twice daily. These data are taken from a study of CD8+ T cells in alopecia areata. The CDR3 spans 12 residues. Germline V gene sequence: CDR1 MDHEN, CDR2 SYDVKM. V was trimmed by 4 bases and J by 6 bases, leaving 9 bases between them. Isolated RNA was reverse transcribed into cDNA used as the sequencing template. TCRdb's table, derived via immunoSEQ multiplex PCR, lists solely in-frame clones and lacks some. Of some 170,000 clones in the sample, roughly 50% were seen once. The source of this sequence is a human donor with alopecia areata. The J gene is TRBJ1-2, the V gene TRBV28; D uncertain. Sequencing was performed on CD4+ T cells sorted from blood, taken between weeks 55 and 65, from a patient treated with tofacitinib. CDR3 amino acids: CASSSEYHGYTF. In DNA form, the CDR3 reads TGTGCCAGCAGTTCGGAGTATCATGGCTACACCTTC.